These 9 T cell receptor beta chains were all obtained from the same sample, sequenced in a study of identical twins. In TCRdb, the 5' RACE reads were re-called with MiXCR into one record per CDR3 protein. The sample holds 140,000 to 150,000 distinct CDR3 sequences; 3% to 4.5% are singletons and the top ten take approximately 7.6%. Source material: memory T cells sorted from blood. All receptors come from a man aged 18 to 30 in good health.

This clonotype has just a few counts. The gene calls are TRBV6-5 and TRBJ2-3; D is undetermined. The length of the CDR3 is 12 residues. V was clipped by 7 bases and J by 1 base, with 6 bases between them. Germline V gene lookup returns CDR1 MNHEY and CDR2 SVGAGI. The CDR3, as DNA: TGTGCCAGCAAAAGCGGCACAGATACGCAGTATTTT. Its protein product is CASKSGTDTQYF.

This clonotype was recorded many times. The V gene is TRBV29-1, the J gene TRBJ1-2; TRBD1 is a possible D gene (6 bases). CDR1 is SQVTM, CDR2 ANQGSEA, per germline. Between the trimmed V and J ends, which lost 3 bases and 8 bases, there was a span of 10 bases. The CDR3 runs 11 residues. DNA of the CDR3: TGCAGCGTTGACGGGGGGGGCGGCTACACCTTC. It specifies CSVDGGGGYTF.

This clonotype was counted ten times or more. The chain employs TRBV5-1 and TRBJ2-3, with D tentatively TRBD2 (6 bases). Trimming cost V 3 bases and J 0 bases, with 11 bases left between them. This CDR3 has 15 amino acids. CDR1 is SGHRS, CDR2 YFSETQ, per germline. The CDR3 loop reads CASSWTGDSTDTQYF. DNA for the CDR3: TGCGCCAGCAGCTGGACGGGAGATAGCACAGATACGCAGTATTTT.

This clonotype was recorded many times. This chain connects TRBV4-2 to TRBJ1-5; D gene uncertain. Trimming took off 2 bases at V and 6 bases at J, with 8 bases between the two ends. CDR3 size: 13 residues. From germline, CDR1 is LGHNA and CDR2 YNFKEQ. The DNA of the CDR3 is TGTGCCAGCAGCCAATTTGCGAGTCAGCCCCAGCATTTT. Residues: CASSQFASQPQHF.

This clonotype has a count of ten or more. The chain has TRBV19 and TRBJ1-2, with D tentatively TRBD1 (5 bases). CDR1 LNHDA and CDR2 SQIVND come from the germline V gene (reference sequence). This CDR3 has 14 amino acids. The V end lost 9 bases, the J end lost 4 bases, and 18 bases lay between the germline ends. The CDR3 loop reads CASIEGTHSYGYTF. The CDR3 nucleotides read TGTGCCAGCATAGAGGGGACGCACAGCTATGGCTACACCTTC.

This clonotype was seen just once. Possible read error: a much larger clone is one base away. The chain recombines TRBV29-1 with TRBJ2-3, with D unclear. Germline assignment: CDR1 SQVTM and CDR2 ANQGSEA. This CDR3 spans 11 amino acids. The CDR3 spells CSVDSSDTPYF. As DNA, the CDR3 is TGCAGCGTTGATTCGAGCGATACGCCGTATTTT.

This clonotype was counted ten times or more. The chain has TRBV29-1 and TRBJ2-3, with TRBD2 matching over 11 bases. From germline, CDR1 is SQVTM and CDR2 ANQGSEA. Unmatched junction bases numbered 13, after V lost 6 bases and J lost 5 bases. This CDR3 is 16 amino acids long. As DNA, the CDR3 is TGCAGCGTAATAGCGGGAGGGCCGGGGTTGAAAGATACGCAGTATTTT. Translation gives CSVIAGGPGLKDTQYF.

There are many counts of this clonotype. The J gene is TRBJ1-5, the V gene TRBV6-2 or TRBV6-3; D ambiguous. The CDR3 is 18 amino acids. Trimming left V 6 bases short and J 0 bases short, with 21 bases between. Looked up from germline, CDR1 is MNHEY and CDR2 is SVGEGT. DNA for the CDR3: TGTGCCAGCAGACCCGGCCCTTCTGGTCCGTATAGCAATCAGCCCCAGCATTTT. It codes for CASRPGPSGPYSNQPQHF.

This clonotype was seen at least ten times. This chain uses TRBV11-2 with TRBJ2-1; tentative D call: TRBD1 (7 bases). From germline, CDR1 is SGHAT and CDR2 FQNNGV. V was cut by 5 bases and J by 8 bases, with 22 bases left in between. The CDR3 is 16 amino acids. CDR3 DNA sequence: TGTGCCAGCAGCAAATCCGCAACGGCAGGGGGGCATGAGCAGTTCTTC. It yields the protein CASSKSATAGGHEQFF. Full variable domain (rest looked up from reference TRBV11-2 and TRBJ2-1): EAGVAQSPRYKIIEKRQSVAFWCNPISGHATLYWYQQILGQGPKLLIQFQNNGVVDDSQLPKDRFSAERLKGVDSTLKIQPAKLEDSAVYLCASSKSATAGGHEQFFGPGTRLTVL.